This T cell receptor beta chain was identified during a study of early T cells in non-severe SARS-CoV-2 infection. Study in general: With bulk RNA from unsorted whole blood as input, sequencing yielded unpaired chains. Study conclusions and caveats: There was a bias toward anti-spike CD8 responses in VDJdb matching, which missed private and CD4 specificities.

Individual cDNA molecules each received unique molecular identifiers attached to them. A single record per CDR3 protein comes from TCRdb applying MiXCR to the 5' RACE reads. Seen here are roughly 38,000 distinct CDR3 sequences, around 5.4% observed once, and the top ten hold 4% to 5.5%. Notes on this clonotype: No antigen is known for it.

This TCR was sampled from an adult who was a healthcare worker with PCR-confirmed SARS-CoV-2 infection or an uninfected control (not recorded which). The sample was whole blood, taken at baseline.

This CDR3 is CASRSGNQPQHF. As DNA, the CDR3 is TGTGCCAGCAGAAGTGGGAATCAGCCCCAGCATTTT. This chain links TRBV6-5 with TRBJ1-5; D uncertain. There are 12 residues in the CDR3. Germline CDR1 is MNHEY and CDR2 is SVGAGI. V gave up 6 bases and J gave up 4 bases, with 7 bases separating them.